These T cell receptor beta chains were read from a single sample in a study of metastatic and nonmetastatic thyroid tumors. TCRdb re-called the PCR reads via MiXCR. The data show about 30,000 clones, with roughly 35% seen just once and roughly 20% held by the top ten. Sequencing was carried out using tumor tissue. Every receptor here comes from a female donor with papillary thyroid cancer or a benign thyroid nodule (not recorded which). Some clones in this sample may be carry-over from other donors' samples. The conserved cysteine and the conserved F or W are not part of the CDR3 here. The order of the fields is V gene, CDR3 protein.

TRBV10-2 ASSESGRGNTIY
TRBV30 AWSFGSEQY
TRBV20-1 SATRQGDDEQF
TRBV28 ASGMGQETQY
TRBV11-1 ASSLPRSSVNEQF
TRBV30 AWSVGSSGNTIY
TRBV11-1 ASSFSGDRRNYGYT
TRBV19 ASSTGGGTGEFTAYGYT
TRBV24-1 ATSDPRQGGDTGELF
TRBV28 ASRSVDREGYGYT
TRBV28 ASSSWTGGTDTQY
TRBV7-3 ASSLGRGNYEQY
TRBV29-1 SVAGGLQGYT
TRBV28 ASSLAGVGF
TRBV6-1 ASQAYGYT
TRBV28 ASRKAGGAYEQY
TRBV6-1 ASSESQRAWLF
TRBV19 ASKDRKVYSGANVLT
TRBV11-1 ASSLVSSGRAGDTQY
TRBV7-3 ASSLTGLAGGEQF
TRBV28 ASRPSGPALPPQH
TRBV5-1 ASSPQGSGGADEQF
TRBV10-1 ASSLQGANEQF
TRBV5-1 ASSLKGNFIRDTPIDTQY
TRBV2 ASTPPGGGGGLEQY
TRBV30 AWSVRAITINYGYT
TRBV28 ASSPPTANYGYT
TRBV7-3 ASSLLDTGELF
TRBV6-1 ASSEVAGEGNQPQH
TRBV24-1 ATSDSERSFYGYT
TRBV4-2 ASSLRGLAEETQY
TRBV7-3 ASSLQGGLATDTQY
TRBV4-1 ASSQDDTQETQY
TRBV7-2 ASSFPSSFYGYT
TRBV19 ASTEGPGWGEKLF
TRBV7-2 ASSLLAEETQY
TRBV28 ASSLRDYGYT